The 21 T cell receptor beta chains below were found in one sample sequenced in a study of T cells in women clearing cervical HPV infection. Generated by immunoSEQ multiplex PCR, the TCRdb table keeps only in-frame clones and is missing some. The sample features around 30,000 clones, with approximately 8.4% in its top ten. What was sequenced was blood buffy coat. The receptor source for this set is a woman aged 18 to 75 with a cervical HPV16 infection that either progressed to CIN3+ or cleared (not recorded which).

Details on this clone: The CDR3 end is not reached by the read, which stops 3 residues before it; the germline J gene fills it in. V usage is TRBV7-6 and J usage is TRBJ2-1; 8 nucleotides match TRBD2. V lost 4 bases, J lost 5 bases, and 7 bases stayed unmatched. The germline gives CDR1 SGHVS, CDR2 FNYEAQ. The CDR3 is 15 residues long. The CDR3 DNA, read in part, is TGTGCCAGCAGCTCTAGCGGGTCCAAGGACAATGAG. This gives the protein CASSSSGSKDNE. In full, the CDR3 is CASSSSGSKDNEQFF.

Worth noting for this clone: The read halts 3 residues ahead of the CDR3 end, with the missing end drawn from the germline J gene. This chain joins TRBV30 and TRBJ2-5; D might be TRBD1 (5 bases). CDR3 size: 13 residues. CDR1 is GTSNPN and CDR2 is SVGIG in the germline V gene (reference sequence). V was shortened by 3 bases and J by 6 bases, with 14 bases between the two germline ends. This CDR3 reads CAWSQGIGQTQYF. Incomplete CDR3 DNA: TGTGCCTGGAGCCAGGGAATAGGTCAGACC.

This clone ranks as medium-sized in terms of frequency. The read finishes 3 residues shy of the CDR3 end, and the germline J gene is used to complete it. This chain joins TRBV19 and TRBJ1-4, with a tentative D call TRBD1 (5 bases). V lost 4 bases, J lost 6 bases, and 18 bases lay in between. The CDR3 totals 16 residues. The V gene's germline CDR1 is LNHDA and CDR2 SQIVND (reference sequence). CDR3 DNA (partial): TGTGCCAGTAGTACCGACAGAGGCAAGCAATATGAAAAA. Translation: CASSTDRGKQYEK. The entire CDR3 protein is CASSTDRGKQYEKLFF.

About this clone: The CDR3 is cut off 3 residues early in the read; its end comes from the germline J gene. The chain employs TRBV7-2 and TRBJ2-7, with D unclear. V lost 3 bases, J lost 5 bases, and 5 bases lay in between. From germline, CDR1 is SGHTA and CDR2 FQGNSA. The CDR3 has 11 residues. The CDR3 DNA, read in part, is TGTGCCAGCAGCTTTTCCGACGAG. Protein sequence: CASSFSDE. In full, the CDR3 reads CASSFSDEQYF.

As for this clone: The CDR3 end is not reached by the read, which stops 3 residues before it; the germline J gene fills it in. This chain links TRBV5-4 with TRBJ1-4; 7 bases are shared with TRBD1. The CDR3 runs to 16 residues. The germline CDR1 and CDR2 sequences are SGHNT and YYREEE (reference sequence). With V trimmed by 4 bases and J by 5 bases, 11 bases remained unmatched. Here the CDR3 reads CASSNNRGVLNEKLFF. The CDR3 DNA, read in part, is TGTGCCAGCAGCAATAACAGGGGAGTCTTAAATGAAAAA.

Remarks on this clone: The sequence runs out 3 residues before the end of the CDR3; the remainder is reconstructed from the germline J gene. The chain joins TRBV29-1 to TRBJ2-7; tentatively, D is TRBD2 (6 bases). The CDR3 extends over 14 amino acids. Trimming pared 7 bases from V and 0 bases from J, leaving 16 bases between. Germline CDR1 reads SQVTM; CDR2 reads ANQGSEA. This chain's CDR3 is CSGVGGGSSYEQYF. The sequenced CDR3 bases are TGCAGCGGTGTGGGGGGAGGCTCCTCCTACGAG.

Concerning this clone itself: The CDR3 end lies 3 residues beyond the end of the read and is filled in from the germline J gene. This chain links TRBV29-1 with TRBJ2-1, with 9 bases identical to TRBD2. This CDR3 comprises 15 residues. The J segment lost 0 bases and the V segment lost 2 bases, leaving 2 bases of the junction unmatched. Looked up from germline, CDR1 is SQVTM and CDR2 is ANQGSEA. CDR3 sequence reads: CSVEHSGSSYNEQFF. The DNA read from the CDR3 is TGCAGCGTTGAACATAGCGGGAGCTCCTACAATGAG.

A note on this clone: Read data end 3 residues before the CDR3 end; the end is taken from the germline J gene. The chain is built from TRBV2 and TRBJ1-2, with D hard to call. The germline V gene has CDR1 SNHLY and CDR2 FYNNEI. This CDR3 comprises 14 residues. CDR3 loop: CASRTGSSYNDYTF. CDR3 bases read: TGTGCCAGCAGGACGGGGAGCTCCTACAATGAC.

With regard to this clone: With the read ending 3 residues before the CDR3 end, the germline J gene is used to fill in that end. The chain employs TRBV14 and TRBJ2-1; 11 bases are a match to TRBD2. CDR1 is SGHDN, CDR2 FVKESK, per germline. V lost 4 bases and J lost 2; bases outside the gene matches: 4. The CDR3 has 16 amino acids. CDR3: CASSPGTSGPYNEQFF. The CDR3 DNA, read in part, is TGTGCCAGCAGCCCCGGGACTAGCGGTCCCTACAATGAG.

Details on this clone: The read halts 3 residues ahead of the CDR3 end, with the missing end drawn from the germline J gene. The chain has TRBV5-1 and TRBJ2-1; a weak D match, TRBD1 (6 bases). V lost 0 bases, J lost 2 bases, and 18 bases lay in between. Germline V lookup: CDR1 SGHRS, CDR2 YFSETQ. The CDR3 spans 18 residues. The CDR3 here is CASSLGPPTGIPYNEQFF. The DNA read from the CDR3 is TGCGCCAGCAGCTTGGGGCCCCCTACAGGGATCCCCTACAATGAG.

A word on this clone: The read stops 3 residues short of the end of the CDR3; the missing end is completed from the germline J gene. The chain joins TRBV19 to TRBJ1-2; D is possibly TRBD1 (6 bases). Deletions cut 5 bases from V and 4 bases from J, with 14 bases between. The germline CDR1 and CDR2 sequences are LNHDA and SQIVND (reference sequence). The CDR3 sequence is 14 residues long. CDR3 in amino acids: CASSADSLLYGYTF. Partial CDR3 DNA: TGTGCCAGTAGTGCGGACAGTCTCCTCTATGGC.

Concerning this clone: Read coverage stops 3 residues before the CDR3 terminus; the germline J gene supplies the remainder. V is TRBV5-1 and J is TRBJ1-1; D unclear. Per germline, CDR1 SGHRS and CDR2 YFSETQ. Trimming shortened V by 2 bases and J by 1 base, and 9 bases separated the two germline ends. The CDR3 sequence is 14 residues long. Partial CDR3 DNA: TGCGCCAGCAGCTTACAACATCCGAACACTGAA. This gives the protein CASSLQHPNTE. The full CDR3 protein is CASSLQHPNTEAFF.

On this clone: The CDR3 goes on 3 residues after the read ends, and that part is filled in from the germline J gene. This sequence joins TRBV2 and TRBJ2-2; 8 nucleotides line up with TRBD1. The CDR3 runs 15 residues. V gave up 9 bases and J gave up 3 bases; unmatched junction bases: 9. Germline CDR1 SNHLY, CDR2 FYNNEI. The CDR3 bases that were read are TGTGCCAGTGGTGGGGCAGGGGGCCACACCGGGGAG. This codes for CASGGAGGHTGE. The CDR3 in its entirety is CASGGAGGHTGELFF.

The CDR3 protein is CASSLLRTGGHDYTF. Partial CDR3 DNA: TGTGCCAGCAGCTTACTCCGGACAGGGGGCCACGAC. The chain recombines TRBV7-2 with TRBJ1-2, with 11 bases that match TRBD1. The missing CDR3 end, 3 residues past where the read stops, is filled in from the germline J gene. This CDR3 contains 15 residues. Germline V CDR1 and CDR2: SGHTA, FQGNSA.

With regard to this clone: The CDR3 goes on 3 residues after the read ends, and that part is filled in from the germline J gene. The chain carries TRBV7-8 and TRBJ1-4; possible D gene TRBD1, 6 bases. Germline-derived CDR1 and CDR2 are SGHVS and FQNEAQ. The CDR3 covers 15 residues. V shed 5 bases and J shed 7 bases, with 17 bases lying between them. CDR3 bases read: TGTGCCAGCAGCCCCTCAGGGGCCATAGGTGAAAAA. Residues: CASSPSGAIGEK. The CDR3 reads in full as CASSPSGAIGEKLFF.

Details on this clone: The read ends 3 residues early relative to the CDR3; the germline J gene fills the gap. This sequence joins TRBV28 and TRBJ1-5, with 12 bases that match TRBD1. Germline V gene data show CDR1 as MDHEN and CDR2 as SYDVKM. The length of the CDR3 is 19 residues. The J segment lost 6 bases and the V segment lost 3 bases, leaving 15 bases of the junction unmatched. CDR3 residues: CASSFPPGQGARGVQPQHF. CDR3 DNA (partial): TGTGCCAGCAGTTTTCCTCCGGGACAGGGGGCGCGGGGAGTTCAGCCC.

Points on this clone: The CDR3 end is not reached by the read, which stops 3 residues before it; the germline J gene fills it in. This chain uses TRBV19 with TRBJ1-5; D gene uncertain. Trimming cost V 3 bases and J 2 bases, with 14 bases left between them. Germline-derived CDR1 and CDR2 are LNHDA and SQIVND (reference sequence). The CDR3 sequence is 16 residues long. The CDR3 loop is CASSILGQSGNQPQHF. CDR3 DNA (partial): TGTGCCAGTAGTATTCTAGGTCAAAGTGGCAATCAGCCC.

Regarding this clone: The read terminates 3 residues ahead of where the CDR3 ends, so the germline J gene completes it. This sequence joins TRBV2 and TRBJ2-7; perhaps TRBD1 as D (5 bases). Trimming removed 6 bases from V and 0 bases from J, with 12 bases in between. The CDR3 is 14 residues long. The germline V gene encodes CDR1 SNHLY and CDR2 FYNNEI. This CDR3 is CASRAQGSSYEQYF. The part of the CDR3 DNA that was read is TGTGCCAGCAGGGCCCAGGGTTCCTCCTACGAG.

In the case of this clone: The CDR3 end is not reached by the read, which stops 3 residues before it; the germline J gene fills it in. The genes are TRBV6-2 or TRBV6-3 and TRBJ2-7; possible D gene TRBD1, 5 bases. CDR1 and CDR2 from the germline V gene are MNHEY and SVGEGT. This CDR3 spans 13 amino acids. V was pared by 6 bases and J by 2 bases, with 11 bases between. The sequenced part of the CDR3 DNA is TGTGCCAGCAGCTCCACAGGACCCTACGAG. Amino acid sequence: CASSSTGPYE. The entire CDR3 protein reads CASSSTGPYEQYF.

A note on this clone: The read gets to within 3 residues of the CDR3 end, and the germline J gene fills in the rest. The rearrangement links TRBV7-3 to TRBJ2-2, with 11 bases identical to TRBD2. The CDR3 has 16 amino acids. V trimming: 1 base; J trimming: 7 bases; junction bases outside the gene matches: 5. Looked up from germline, CDR1 is SGHTA and CDR2 is FQGTGA. The part of the CDR3 DNA that was read is TGTGCCAGCAGCTTAATAGCTAGCGGGAGGAGCGGGGAG. It yields the protein CASSLIASGRSGE. The entire CDR3 reads CASSLIASGRSGELFF.

Turning to this clone: Read coverage stops 3 residues before the CDR3 terminus; the germline J gene supplies the remainder. The gene calls are TRBV28 and TRBJ1-1, with 7 nucleotides matching TRBD1. This CDR3 is built from 12 residues. Germline-derived CDR1 and CDR2 are MDHEN and SYDVKM. J lost 3 bases, V lost 5 bases, and 0 bases had no gene match. The sequenced CDR3 bases are TGTGCCAGCAGTGACAGGGACACTGAA. This encodes CASSDRDTE. Given in full, the CDR3 is CASSDRDTEAFF.